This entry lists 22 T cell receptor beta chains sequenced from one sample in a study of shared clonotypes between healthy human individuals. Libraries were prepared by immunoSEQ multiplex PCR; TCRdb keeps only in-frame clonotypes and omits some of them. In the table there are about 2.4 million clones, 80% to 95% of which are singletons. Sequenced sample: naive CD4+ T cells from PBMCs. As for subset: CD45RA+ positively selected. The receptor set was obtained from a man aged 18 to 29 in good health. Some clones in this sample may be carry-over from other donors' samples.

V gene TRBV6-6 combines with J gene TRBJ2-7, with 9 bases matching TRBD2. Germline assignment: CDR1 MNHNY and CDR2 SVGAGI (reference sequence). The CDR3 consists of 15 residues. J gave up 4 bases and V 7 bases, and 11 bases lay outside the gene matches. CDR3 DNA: TGTGCCAGCACCCAACGGCTAGCGGGGACTTACGAGCAGTACTTC. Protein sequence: CASTQRLAGTYEQYF.

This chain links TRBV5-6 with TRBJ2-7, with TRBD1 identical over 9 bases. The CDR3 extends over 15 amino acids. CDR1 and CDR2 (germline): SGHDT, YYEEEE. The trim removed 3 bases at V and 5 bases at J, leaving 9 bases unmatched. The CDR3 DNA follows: TGTGCCAGCAGCTGGCCAGGGGACAGGGCCGACGAGCAGTACTTC. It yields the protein CASSWPGDRADEQYF.

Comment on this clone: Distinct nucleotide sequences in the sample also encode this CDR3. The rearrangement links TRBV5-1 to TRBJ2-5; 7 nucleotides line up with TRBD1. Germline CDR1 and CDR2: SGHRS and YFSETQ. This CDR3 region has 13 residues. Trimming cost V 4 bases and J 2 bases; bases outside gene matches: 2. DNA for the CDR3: TGCGCCAGCAGCCGGGACAGACAAGAGACCCAGTACTTC. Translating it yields CASSRDRQETQYF.

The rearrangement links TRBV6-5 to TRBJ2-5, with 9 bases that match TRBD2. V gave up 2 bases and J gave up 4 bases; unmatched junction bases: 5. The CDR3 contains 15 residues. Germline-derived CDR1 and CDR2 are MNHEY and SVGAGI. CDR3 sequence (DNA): TGTGCCAGCAGTTACGGCGGGAGGGCCACAGAGACCCAGTACTTC. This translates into CASSYGGRATETQYF.

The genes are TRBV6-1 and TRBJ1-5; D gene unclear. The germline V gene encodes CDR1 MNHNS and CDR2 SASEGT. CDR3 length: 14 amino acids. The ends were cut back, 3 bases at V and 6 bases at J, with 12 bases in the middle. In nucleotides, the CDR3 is TGTGCCAGCAGTGAGACGAGTTCGGCTCAGCCCCAGCATTTT. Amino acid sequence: CASSETSSAQPQHF.

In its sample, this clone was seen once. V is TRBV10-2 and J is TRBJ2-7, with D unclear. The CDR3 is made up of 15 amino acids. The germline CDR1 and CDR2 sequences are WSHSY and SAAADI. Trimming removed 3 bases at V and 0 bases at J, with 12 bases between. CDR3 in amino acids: CASSDRGKSSYEQYF. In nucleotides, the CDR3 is TGCGCCAGCAGTGACCGTGGGAAGAGCTCCTACGAGCAGTACTTC.

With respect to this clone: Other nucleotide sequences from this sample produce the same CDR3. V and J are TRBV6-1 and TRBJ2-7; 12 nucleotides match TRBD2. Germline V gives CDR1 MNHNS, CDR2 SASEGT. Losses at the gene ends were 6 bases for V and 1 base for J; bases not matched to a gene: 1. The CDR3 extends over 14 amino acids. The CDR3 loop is CASRLAGGSYEQYF. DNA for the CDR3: TGTGCCAGCAGGCTAGCGGGAGGGTCCTACGAGCAGTACTTC.

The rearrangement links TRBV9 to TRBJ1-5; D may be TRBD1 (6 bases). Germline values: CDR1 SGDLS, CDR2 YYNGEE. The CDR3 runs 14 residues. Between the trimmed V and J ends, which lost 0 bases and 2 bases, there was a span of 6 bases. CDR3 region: CASSVGTGNQPQHF. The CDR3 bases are TGTGCCAGCAGCGTAGGGACAGGCAATCAGCCCCAGCATTTT.

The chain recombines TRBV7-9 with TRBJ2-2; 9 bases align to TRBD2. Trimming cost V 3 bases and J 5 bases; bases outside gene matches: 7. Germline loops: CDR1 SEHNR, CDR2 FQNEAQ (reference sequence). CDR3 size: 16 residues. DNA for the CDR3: TGTGCCAGCAGCTTTGTTGTAGCGGGAGATACCGGGGAGCTGTTTTTT. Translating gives CASSFVVAGDTGELFF.

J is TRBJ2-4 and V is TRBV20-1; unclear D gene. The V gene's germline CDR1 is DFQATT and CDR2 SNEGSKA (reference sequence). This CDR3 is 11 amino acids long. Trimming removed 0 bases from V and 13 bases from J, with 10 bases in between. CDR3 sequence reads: CSARDYPLQYF. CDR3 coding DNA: TGCAGTGCTAGAGATTATCCATTACAGTACTTC.

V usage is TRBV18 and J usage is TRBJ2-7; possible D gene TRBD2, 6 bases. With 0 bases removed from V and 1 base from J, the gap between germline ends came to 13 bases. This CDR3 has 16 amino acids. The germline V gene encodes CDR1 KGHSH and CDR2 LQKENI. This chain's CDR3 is CASSPPHGSWSYEQYF. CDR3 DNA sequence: TGTGCCAGCTCACCACCCCACGGGAGTTGGTCCTACGAGCAGTACTTC.

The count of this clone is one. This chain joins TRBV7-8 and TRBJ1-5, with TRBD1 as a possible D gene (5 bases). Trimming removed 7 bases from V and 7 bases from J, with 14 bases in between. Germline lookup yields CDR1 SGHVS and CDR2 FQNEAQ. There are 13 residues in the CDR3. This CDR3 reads CASNNQGNQPQHF. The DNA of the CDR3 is TGTGCCAGCAACAATCAGGGAAACCAGCCCCAGCATTTT.

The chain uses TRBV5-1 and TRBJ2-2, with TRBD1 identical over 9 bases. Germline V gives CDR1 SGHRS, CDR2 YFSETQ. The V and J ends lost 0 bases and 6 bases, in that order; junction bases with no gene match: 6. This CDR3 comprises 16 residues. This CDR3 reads CASSLGTGVYPGELFF. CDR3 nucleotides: TGCGCCAGCAGCTTGGGGACAGGGGTTTATCCCGGGGAGCTGTTTTTT.

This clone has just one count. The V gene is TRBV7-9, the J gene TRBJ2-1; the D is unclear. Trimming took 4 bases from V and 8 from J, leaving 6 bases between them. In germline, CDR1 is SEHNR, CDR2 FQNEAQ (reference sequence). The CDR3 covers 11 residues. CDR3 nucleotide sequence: TGTGCCAGCAGCTCTGTCCATGAGCAGTTCTTC. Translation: CASSSVHEQFF.

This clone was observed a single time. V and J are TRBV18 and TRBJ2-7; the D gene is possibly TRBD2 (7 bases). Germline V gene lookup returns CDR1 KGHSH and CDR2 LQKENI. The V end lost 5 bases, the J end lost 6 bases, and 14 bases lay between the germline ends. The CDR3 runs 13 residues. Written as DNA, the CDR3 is TGTGCCAGCTCAGGTGAGGCGGGGGCCGAGCAGTACTTC. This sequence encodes CASSGEAGAEQYF. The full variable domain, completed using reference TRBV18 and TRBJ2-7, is NAGVMQNPRHLVRRRGQEARLRCSPMKGHSHVYWYRQLPEEGLKFMVYLQKENIIDESGMPKERFSAEFPKEGPSILRIQQVVRGDSAAYFCASSGEAGAEQYFGPGTRLTVT.

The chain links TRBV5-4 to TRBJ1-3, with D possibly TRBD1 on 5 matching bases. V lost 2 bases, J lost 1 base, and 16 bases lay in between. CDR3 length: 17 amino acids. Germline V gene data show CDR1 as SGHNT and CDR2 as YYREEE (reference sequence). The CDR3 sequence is CASSFLGGVVSGNTIYF. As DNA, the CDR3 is TGTGCCAGCAGCTTCCTGGGGGGGGTAGTGTCTGGAAACACCATATATTTT.

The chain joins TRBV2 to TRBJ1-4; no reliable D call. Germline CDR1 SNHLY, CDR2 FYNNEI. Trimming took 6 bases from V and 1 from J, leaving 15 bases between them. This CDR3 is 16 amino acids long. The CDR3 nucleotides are TGTGCCAGCAGGCGGACGGCCGGGGAAACTAATGAAAAACTGTTTTTT. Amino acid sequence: CASRRTAGETNEKLFF.

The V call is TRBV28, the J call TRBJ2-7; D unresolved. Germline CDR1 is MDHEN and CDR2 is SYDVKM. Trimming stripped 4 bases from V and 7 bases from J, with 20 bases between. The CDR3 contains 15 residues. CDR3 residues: CASSSGNVRFFEQYF. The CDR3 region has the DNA TGTGCCAGCAGTTCCGGTAACGTAAGATTTTTTGAGCAGTACTTC.

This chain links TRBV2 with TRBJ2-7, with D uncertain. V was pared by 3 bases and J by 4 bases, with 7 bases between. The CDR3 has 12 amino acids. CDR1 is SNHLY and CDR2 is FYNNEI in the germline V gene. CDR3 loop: CASSDPFYEQYF. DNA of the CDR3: TGTGCCAGCAGTGACCCCTTTTACGAGCAGTACTTC.

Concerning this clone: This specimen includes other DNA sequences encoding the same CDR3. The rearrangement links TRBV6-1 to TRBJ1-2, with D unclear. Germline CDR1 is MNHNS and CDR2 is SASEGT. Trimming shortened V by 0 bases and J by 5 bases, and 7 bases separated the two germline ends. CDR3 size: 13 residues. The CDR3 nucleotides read TGTGCCAGCAGTGAAGCGGCCGGGTATGGCTACACCTTC. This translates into CASSEAAGYGYTF.

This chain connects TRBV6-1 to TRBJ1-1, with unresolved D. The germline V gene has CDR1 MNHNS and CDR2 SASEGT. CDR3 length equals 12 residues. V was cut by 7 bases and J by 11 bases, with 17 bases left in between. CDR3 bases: TGTGCCAGCAAATCGTCCCTTATTAGGGCTTTCTTT. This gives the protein CASKSSLIRAFF.

CDR3: CASSDSPRYEQYF. The CDR3 DNA is TGTGCCAGCAGCGATTCTCCTCGCTACGAGCAGTACTTC. This chain connects TRBV28 to TRBJ2-7; no clear D. The ends were cut back, 6 bases at V and 3 bases at J, with 12 bases in the middle. The CDR3 totals 13 residues. In germline, CDR1 is MDHEN, CDR2 SYDVKM. The full variable domain, rest sourced from reference TRBV28 and TRBJ2-7, is DVKVTQSSRYLVKRTGEKVFLECVQDMDHENMFWYRQDPGLGLRLIYFSYDVKMKEKGDIPEGYSVSREKKERFSLILESASTNQTSMYLCASSDSPRYEQYFGPGTRLTVT.